This T cell receptor (beta chain) derives from a study of T cell changes during pregnancy in multiple sclerosis. Germline CDR1 reads SGDLS; CDR2 reads YYNGEE. The V segment lost 4 bases and the J segment 1 base; nucleotides outside the gene matches: 10. The CDR3 runs to 17 residues. Sequencing was performed with immunoSEQ multiplex PCR; in TCRdb, only in-frame clones are kept and a portion is missing. This table holds tens of thousands of clones, 90% to 95% found once. This chain joins TRBV9 and TRBJ2-2, with 7 nucleotides matching TRBD2. The sequence derives from a female donor with multiple sclerosis, enrolled in a pregnancy study. The source material was peripheral blood, sampled in the first trimester of pregnancy. This CDR3 reads CASSFPPGRGNTGELFF. The CDR3 bases are TGTGCCAGCAGCTTTCCACCTGGGAGGGGGAACACCGGGGAGCTGTTTTTT. The full variable domain, in which reference TRBV9 and TRBJ2-2 provide the parts outside the CDR3, is DSGVTQTPKHLITATGQRVTLRCSPRSGDLSVYWYQQSLDQGLQFLIQYYNGEERAKGNILERFSAQQFPDLHSELNLSSLELGDSALYFCASSFPPGRGNTGELFFGEGSRLTVL.